This T cell receptor (beta chain) derives from a study of T cell responses to AZD1222 COVID-19 vaccine. Study context: Second-dose groups at about 4 or about 12 weeks were pooled.

TCRdb's copy holds only in-frame clones and misses some; the assay was immunoSEQ multiplex PCR. The sample holds tens of thousands of clones, 85% seen once. About this clone itself: Its antigen is as yet unknown.

Trimming removed 2 bases from V and 7 bases from J, with 11 bases in between. Germline V CDR1 and CDR2: GTSNPN, SVGIG (reference sequence). The CDR3 is 13 amino acids. Study-level results: The number of AZD1222 recipients seropositive at baseline was only 6 or 7.

The clonotype originates from an adult in good health. This rearrangement joins TRBV30 to TRBJ1-4; D is unclear. Source: peripheral blood, taken on day 0 of AZD1222 vaccination. Written as DNA, the CDR3 is TGTGCCTGGAGTATTGACGGCGGTGAAAAACTGTTTTTT. Amino acids: CAWSIDGGEKLFF.